This T cell receptor (beta chain) was recovered during a study of T cells in women clearing cervical HPV infection. Background on the study: Controls gave blood once infection was undetectable; cases at lesion identification.

The protocol was immunoSEQ multiplex PCR, while the TCRdb copy is restricted to in-frame clones and leaves out a portion. The repertoire table contains some 21,000 clones. Germline loops: CDR1 SGHVS, CDR2 FNYEAQ. Losses at the gene ends were 5 bases for V and 4 bases for J; bases not matched to a gene: 8. This CDR3 is 15 amino acids long. A note on this clone: Read coverage stops 3 residues before the CDR3 terminus; the germline J gene supplies the remainder.

This TCR derives from a woman between 18 and 70 years old with a cervical HPV16 infection that either progressed to CIN3+ or cleared (not recorded which). Sequencing was carried out using blood buffy coat. The rearrangement links TRBV7-6 to TRBJ1-5; 7 bases match TRBD1. The CDR3 loop reads CASSATGAQNQPQHF. The DNA read from the CDR3 is TGTGCCAGCAGCGCTACAGGGGCCCAAAATCAGCCC.